This T cell receptor beta chain was profiled in a study of cytomegalovirus exposure and HLA in healthy donors. General study points: A later analysis by the authors found several of the most significant clusters apparently linked to common viral pathogens. Whilst most TCR sequences proved rare, a subset of public TCRs occurred across many donors.

The CDR3 loop spans 15 amino acids. The germline V gene encodes CDR1 MNHEY and CDR2 SMNVEV (reference sequence). V was cut by 4 bases and J by 1 base, with 12 bases left in between. On this clone: Antigen: not known.

PCR was performed using 60 Vbeta and 13 Jbeta primers. Profiling relied on immunoSEQ multiplex PCR, and the TCRdb table lists in-frame clones only, not all of them. Seen here are 100,000 to 150,000 clones, 81% observed once, and the top ten hold about 1.8%. The V gene is TRBV27, the J gene TRBJ2-3; no clear D. Sequencing input: PBMCs. This clonotype was obtained from a man aged 18 to 30 in good health and CMV-seronegative. The DNA for the CDR3 is TGTGCCAGCAGTTCCCCCAAGCTGCGCACAGATACGCAGTATTTT. Encoded protein: CASSSPKLRTDTQYF.